This passage covers 15 T cell receptor beta chains from one sample sequenced in a study of chemoradiotherapy in HPV16-positive cancers. TCRdb's table, derived via immunoSEQ multiplex PCR, lists solely in-frame clones and lacks some. The table includes several thousand clones, 85% to 90% detected once. This specimen was tumor tissue, taken from a patient who underwent chemoradiotherapy. The receptors were gathered from a human donor with HPV-associated anogenital cancer.

This chain connects TRBV11-2 to TRBJ2-1, with D perhaps TRBD1 or TRBD2 (5 bases each). In germline, CDR1 is SGHAT, CDR2 FQNNGV. V was pared by 5 bases and J by 0 bases, with 14 bases between. This CDR3 comprises 16 residues. The CDR3 is CASSPGTRSSYNEQFF. The CDR3 nucleotides read TGTGCCAGCAGCCCAGGGACCCGGAGCTCCTACAATGAGCAGTTCTTC.

The V and J genes are TRBV7-9 and TRBJ2-1; D unresolved. The CDR3 loop spans 12 amino acids. Germline values: CDR1 SEHNR, CDR2 FQNEAQ (reference sequence). Deletions cut 5 bases from V and 8 bases from J, with 10 bases between. The DNA of the CDR3 is TGTGCCAGCAGCCTCCTCCCTCATGAGCAGTTCTTC. Translating gives CASSLLPHEQFF.

A note on this clone: Since a much larger clone is just one base distant, this may be a read error. The sample has other DNA sequences that encode this CDR3 too. This chain links TRBV18 with TRBJ1-1; TRBD1 might be the D (5 bases). The CDR3 length is 14 residues. Deletions cut 4 bases from V and 1 base from J, with 10 bases between. CDR1 is KGHSH, CDR2 LQKENI, per germline. The CDR3 region has the DNA TGTGCCAGCTCACGAGACAGTAAGAACACTGAAGCTTTCTTT. Translating it yields CASSRDSKNTEAFF.

The rearrangement joins TRBV27 to TRBJ2-7, with D perhaps being TRBD1 or TRBD2 (5 bases each). This CDR3 has 15 amino acids. Per germline, CDR1 MNHEY and CDR2 SMNVEV (reference sequence). V lost 5 bases and J lost 6, with 20 bases in between. The CDR3 region has the DNA TGTGCCAGCAGTCCCCACTCCCCCCGGGGCTTCGAGCAGTACTTC. Translating it yields CASSPHSPRGFEQYF.

This rearrangement joins TRBV11-2 to TRBJ1-5, with D possibly matching TRBD1 (5 bases). Between the trimmed V and J ends, which lost 4 bases and 5 bases, there was a span of 12 bases. This CDR3 spans 14 amino acids. The germline V gene encodes CDR1 SGHAT and CDR2 FQNNGV. The DNA of the CDR3 is TGTGCCAGCAGCTGGGGACGGGGGGATCAGCCCCAGCATTTT. This encodes CASSWGRGDQPQHF.

This chain uses TRBV6-6 with TRBJ2-3; 8 nucleotides match TRBD2. The CDR3 consists of 14 residues. Losses at the gene ends were 8 bases for V and 9 bases for J; bases not matched to a gene: 13. The germline CDR1 and CDR2 sequences are MNHNY and SVGAGI (reference sequence). This CDR3 reads CASAEGLGVGTQYF. Written as DNA, the CDR3 is TGTGCCAGCGCCGAGGGACTAGGGGTCGGGACGCAGTATTTT.

The chain couples TRBV27 to TRBJ2-1; D uncertain. V dropped 0 bases and J dropped 5 bases, with 5 bases sitting between them. The CDR3 totals 13 residues. CDR1 and CDR2 (germline): MNHEY, SMNVEV (reference sequence). Here the CDR3 reads CASSLSLNNEQFF. DNA for the CDR3: TGTGCCAGCAGTTTATCGCTTAACAATGAGCAGTTCTTC.

This chain connects TRBV6-1 to TRBJ1-2; D call uncertain. Germline lookup yields CDR1 MNHNS and CDR2 SASEGT. The V end was cut by 7 bases, the J end by 2 bases, with 11 bases between. CDR3 length: 13 amino acids. CDR3 sequence reads: CASKRAENYGYTF. For the CDR3, the DNA is TGTGCCAGCAAACGGGCAGAGAACTATGGCTACACCTTC.

The chain employs TRBV11-2 and TRBJ2-3; 7 positions agree with TRBD2. The CDR3 is 14 residues long. Trimming at V came to 5 bases and at J to 4 bases, leaving 6 bases not matched to a gene. CDR1 and CDR2 (germline): SGHAT, FQNNGV. Here the CDR3 reads CASSHTTSSDTQYF. The CDR3 nucleotides are TGTGCCAGCAGCCATACGACTAGCTCAGATACGCAGTATTTT.

Only a few counts were recorded for this clone. This sequence joins TRBV6-5 and TRBJ2-7; 7 bases align to TRBD1. V dropped 6 bases and J dropped 0; count of bases not matched to a gene: 5. The CDR3 extends over 14 amino acids. Germline CDR1 is MNHEY and CDR2 is SVGAGI. The CDR3, as DNA: TGTGCCAGCAGAACGGACAGGTTCTCCTACGAGCAGTACTTC. Its translation is CASRTDRFSYEQYF.

CDR3 DNA sequence: TGTGCCAGCAGTCCCGGGAGTTACAATGAGCAGTTCTTC. It encodes CASSPGSYNEQFF. The genes are TRBV7-2 and TRBJ2-1, with D tentatively TRBD2 (6 bases). There are 13 residues in the CDR3. From germline, CDR1 is SGHTA and CDR2 FQGNSA. Trimming took off 6 bases at V and 4 bases at J, with 10 bases between the two ends.

The chain carries TRBV5-6 and TRBJ2-7, with D maybe TRBD1 (5 bases). V was cut by 2 bases and J by 2 bases, with 14 bases left in between. There are 15 residues in the CDR3. Germline V gene data show CDR1 as SGHDT and CDR2 as YYEEEE. CDR3 sequence reads: CASSFSNRLTYEQYF. The CDR3 coding sequence is TGTGCCAGCAGCTTTTCAAACAGGCTGACCTACGAGCAGTACTTC.

CDR3 loop: CASSLTQGSETQYF. The DNA of the CDR3 is TGCGCCAGCAGCCTTACTCAGGGGAGTGAGACCCAGTACTTC. The chain carries TRBV4-1 and TRBJ2-5; TRBD1 is a possible D gene (6 bases). CDR1 and CDR2 (germline): MGHRA, YSYEKL. V was shortened by 4 bases and J by 5 bases, with 14 bases between the two germline ends. The CDR3 consists of 14 residues.

The J gene is TRBJ2-6, the V gene TRBV4-3; maybe TRBD1 (5 bases). Germline V gene data show CDR1 as LGHNA and CDR2 as YSLEER. This CDR3 region has 17 residues. Trimming stripped 0 bases from V and 2 bases from J, with 11 bases between. DNA of the CDR3: TGCGCCAGCAGCCAAGAATGGGGCAGTACTGGGGCCAACGTCCTGACTTTC. It codes for CASSQEWGSTGANVLTF.

The chain joins TRBV28 to TRBJ1-4; 7 nucleotides match TRBD1. This CDR3 has 14 residues. CDR1 and CDR2 (germline): MDHEN, SYDVKM. V trimming: 6 bases; J trimming: 4 bases; junction bases outside the gene matches: 5. CDR3 DNA: TGTGCCAGCAGCCCGACAGGGCGTAATGAAAAACTGTTTTTT. Encoded protein: CASSPTGRNEKLFF.